The 7 T cell receptor beta chains below all came from one sample that was sequenced in a study of Graves' ophthalmopathy and Graves' hyperthyroidism. TCR beta CDR3 amplification used RNA transcripts. Second-round multiplex PCR came after first-round RT-PCR with HTBI primers. Each CDR3 protein gets one entry after TCRdb re-called the multiplex PCR reads with MiXCR. The table shows under 200,000 distinct CDR3 sequences, with around two fifths occurring only once. Sequencing input: peripheral blood. The receptors derive from a woman in her thirties or forties with Graves' ophthalmopathy.

This clonotype has a count of ten or more. The CDR3 spells CASSLAPGVNQPQHF. The CDR3 bases are TGTGCCAGCAGCTTAGCACCGGGGGTCAATCAGCCCCAGCATTTT. V is TRBV7-6 and J is TRBJ1-5; D possibly corresponds to TRBD1 (5 bases). Trimming pared 0 bases from V and 3 bases from J, leaving 9 bases between. The germline gives CDR1 SGHVS, CDR2 FNYEAQ. The CDR3 is made up of 15 amino acids.

J is TRBJ2-2 and V is TRBV7-2, with unresolved D. The CDR3 is 14 amino acids. Trimming shortened V by 1 base and J by 7 bases, and 10 bases separated the two germline ends. Germline assignment: CDR1 SGHTA and CDR2 FQGNSA. In DNA, the CDR3 is TGTGCCAGCAGCTTAGTGGCGCCGGGCGGGGAGCTGTTTTTT. This gives the protein CASSLVAPGGELFF.

This clonotype has at least ten counts. The V call is TRBV5-1, the J call TRBJ2-5; no definite D call. V shed 2 bases and J shed 2 bases, with 7 bases lying between them. This CDR3 comprises 13 residues. CDR1 SGHRS and CDR2 YFSETQ come from the germline V gene. CDR3 sequence (DNA): TGCGCCAGCAGCTTAGGAGATCAAGAGACCCAGTACTTC. Protein product: CASSLGDQETQYF.

The V and J genes are TRBV28 and TRBJ2-7; 7 bases fit TRBD1. The CDR3 is 13 amino acids. V shed 6 bases and J 6 bases; nucleotides not matched to a gene: 8. Germline V gene lookup returns CDR1 MDHEN and CDR2 SYDVKM. In nucleotides, the CDR3 is TGTGCCAGCAGCCACACAGGGGTTGCCGAGCAGTACTTC. Protein sequence: CASSHTGVAEQYF.

The J gene is TRBJ1-1, the V gene TRBV11-2; D may be TRBD1 (5 bases). Trimming took off 0 bases at V and 0 bases at J, with 8 bases between the two ends. Germline loops: CDR1 SGHAT, CDR2 FQNNGV. The CDR3 has 15 amino acids. CDR3 nucleotides: TGTGCCAGCAGCTTAGAGGAACAGGTGAACACTGAAGCTTTCTTT. Encoded protein: CASSLEEQVNTEAFF.

This clonotype was seen many times. The V and J genes are TRBV19 and TRBJ1-1, with D uncertain. CDR3 length equals 12 residues. Trimming pared 5 bases from V and 0 bases from J, leaving 4 bases between. CDR1 and CDR2 (germline): LNHDA, SQIVND (reference sequence). CDR3 residues: CASSWMNTEAFF. Written as DNA, the CDR3 is TGTGCCAGTAGTTGGATGAACACTGAAGCTTTCTTT.

This clonotype was counted many times. The chain joins TRBV28 to TRBJ2-5; a possible D gene is TRBD1 (6 bases). The CDR3 has 14 residues. Trimming took off 6 bases at V and 2 bases at J, with 13 bases between the two ends. Germline V gives CDR1 MDHEN, CDR2 SYDVKM. CDR3: CASRPQGWQETQYF. In DNA, the CDR3 is TGTGCCAGCAGACCACAGGGATGGCAAGAGACCCAGTACTTC.